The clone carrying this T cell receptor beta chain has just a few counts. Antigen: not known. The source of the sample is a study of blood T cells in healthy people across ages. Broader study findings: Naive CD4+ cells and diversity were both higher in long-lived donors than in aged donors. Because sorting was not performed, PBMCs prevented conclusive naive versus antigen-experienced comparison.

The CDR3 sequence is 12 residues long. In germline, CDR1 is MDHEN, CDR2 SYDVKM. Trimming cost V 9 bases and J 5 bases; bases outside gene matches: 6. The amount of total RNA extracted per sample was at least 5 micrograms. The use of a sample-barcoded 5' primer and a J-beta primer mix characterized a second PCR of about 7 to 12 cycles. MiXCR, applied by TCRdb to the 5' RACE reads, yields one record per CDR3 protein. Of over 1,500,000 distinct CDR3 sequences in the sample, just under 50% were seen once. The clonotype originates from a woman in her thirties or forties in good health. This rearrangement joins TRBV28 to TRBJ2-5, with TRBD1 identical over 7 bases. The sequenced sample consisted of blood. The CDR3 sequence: CASTTGVETQYF. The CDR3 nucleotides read TGTGCCAGTACCACAGGGGTGGAGACCCAGTACTTC.